The 31 T cell receptor beta chains below come from one sample, sequenced in a study of T cell repertoires in aging, cancer and after chemotherapy. Amplification of TCR beta used genomic DNA extracted from peripheral blood. A mixed TRB-A/B primer pool amplified rearranged TRB by multiplex touch-down PCR. MiXCR, run by TCRdb on the multiplex PCR reads, gives a single entry per CDR3 protein. The table has approximately 2,000 distinct CDR3 sequences, 30% to 35% seen once; the top ten hold 35% to 55%. The sample taken for sequencing was blood. The receptors were sampled from a human donor with a blood cancer.

By sample fraction, this clonotype is medium-sized. This rearrangement joins TRBV19 to TRBJ2-3, with unresolved D. V was clipped by 4 bases and J by 2 bases, with 7 bases between them. The length of the CDR3 is 13 residues. Germline values: CDR1 LNHDA, CDR2 SQIVND (reference sequence). CDR3 loop: CASSTGDTDTQYF. The CDR3 nucleotides are TGTGCCAGTAGTACGGGTGACACAGATACGCAGTATTTT.

The gene calls are TRBV19 and TRBJ2-1; TRBD1 might be the D (6 bases). CDR1 LNHDA and CDR2 SQIVND come from the germline V gene (reference sequence). This CDR3 region has 15 residues. V lost 1 base, J lost 9 bases, and 16 bases lay in between. CDR3 residues: CASSIVETGGSEQFF. Written as DNA, the CDR3 is TGTGCCAGTAGTATAGTCGAGACAGGAGGTAGTGAGCAGTTCTTC.

This chain links TRBV20-1 with TRBJ2-5; 14 bases line up with TRBD2. The CDR3 is 14 amino acids. The germline V gene encodes CDR1 DFQATT and CDR2 SNEGSKA (reference sequence). V gave up 6 bases and J gave up 7 bases; unmatched junction bases: 7. The CDR3 sequence is CSAPTGTSGGTQYF. The CDR3 DNA follows: TGCAGTGCACCTACCGGGACTAGCGGGGGGACCCAGTACTTC.

V and J are TRBV5-5 and TRBJ1-5; 8 nucleotides align to TRBD1. With 3 bases clipped from V and 4 bases from J, the junction kept 6 bases outside the gene matches. CDR1 SGHKS and CDR2 YYEKEE come from the germline V gene (reference sequence). This CDR3 spans 15 amino acids. CDR3 nucleotides: TGTGCCAGCAGCTGGGGACAGGTACCTAATCAGCCCCAGCATTTT. It yields the protein CASSWGQVPNQPQHF.

This clonotype has more than one count but fewer than ten. The CDR3 DNA reads TGTGCCAGCAGTTTTACAGGGCTCGATGAGCAGTTCTTC. This sequence encodes CASSFTGLDEQFF. V and J are TRBV12-3 or TRBV12-4 and TRBJ2-1, with TRBD1 as a possible D gene (6 bases). The CDR3 is made up of 13 amino acids. Trimming took 3 bases from V and 8 from J, leaving 11 bases between them.

This clonotype was found a few times. The V call is TRBV6-2 or TRBV6-3, the J call TRBJ1-3; 9 positions agree with TRBD1. The V segment lost 6 bases and the J segment 4 bases; nucleotides outside the gene matches: 13. The CDR3 is 17 amino acids. CDR1 is MNHEY, CDR2 SVGEGT, per germline. The CDR3 here is CASRWGPGQGPGNTIYF. The DNA of the CDR3 is TGTGCCAGCAGGTGGGGTCCCGGACAGGGGCCCGGAAACACCATATATTTT.

This chain joins TRBV6-5 and TRBJ1-5; D is unresolved. The CDR3 is 13 residues long. V was clipped by 9 bases and J by 2 bases, with 11 bases between them. Germline V gene data show CDR1 as MNHEY and CDR2 as SVGAGI. The CDR3 nucleotides are TGTGCCAGAAGACTATTTGGCAATCAGCCCCAGCATTTT. It yields the protein CARRLFGNQPQHF.

Worth noting for this clonotype: The junction does not match germline at one end; this may be a read error. V gene TRBV11-1 combines with J gene TRBJ1-2; TRBD1 might be the D (5 bases). This CDR3 region has 14 residues. Per the germline V gene, CDR1 is SGHAT and CDR2 is FQDESV (reference sequence). CDR3 sequence reads: CASSLGLLGYGYTF. The DNA for the CDR3 is TGCGCCAGCAGCTTGGGACTCCTTGGGTATGGCTACACCTTC.

The gene calls are TRBV6-5 and TRBJ2-1, with D perhaps matching TRBD2 (6 bases). The CDR3 length is 14 residues. Germline loops: CDR1 MNHEY, CDR2 SVGAGI. Trimming stripped 5 bases from V and 8 bases from J, with 16 bases between. The CDR3 DNA is TGTGCCAGCAGTCACCCGGACCCGGGAGATGAGCAGTTCTTC. It codes for CASSHPDPGDEQFF.

The CDR3 bases are TGTGCCAGCAGCTTGGCCCCTGGGACAGGGGTTGGCTACACCTTC. Translating it yields CASSLAPGTGVGYTF. The chain employs TRBV12-3 or TRBV12-4 and TRBJ1-2, with 10 positions matching TRBD1. There are 15 residues in the CDR3. V shed 6 bases and J 7 bases; nucleotides not matched to a gene: 11.

There are a few counts of this clonotype. This chain links TRBV6-1 with TRBJ1-1; possibly TRBD1 for D (5 bases). The V gene's germline CDR1 is MNHNS and CDR2 SASEGT. The CDR3 spans 15 residues. V was clipped by 1 base and J by 6 bases, with 15 bases between them. For the CDR3, the DNA is TGTGCCAGCAGTGAAGAGTACAGGATGCAGGCTGAAGCTTTCTTT. Translated, it gives CASSEEYRMQAEAFF.

This chain joins TRBV12-3 or TRBV12-4 and TRBJ2-3; D is undetermined. This CDR3 has 14 residues. Trimming removed 7 bases from V and 1 base from J, with 12 bases in between. The DNA for the CDR3 is TGTGCCAGCACCCGGGTTCGGGGCACAGATACGCAGTATTTT. Its protein is CASTRVRGTDTQYF.

In this sample, this clonotype is medium-sized. The chain is built from TRBV11-1 and TRBJ1-3; D not certain. The germline V gene has CDR1 SGHAT and CDR2 FQDESV (reference sequence). The CDR3 is 13 amino acids. V was pared by 4 bases and J by 4 bases, with 8 bases between. The CDR3 loop reads CASSYLRGNTIYF. The CDR3 DNA reads as TGTGCCAGCAGCTACCTGCGGGGAAACACCATATATTTT.

This clonotype has just a few counts. The V gene is TRBV19, the J gene TRBJ2-1; TRBD2 matches at 15 bases. The V segment lost 5 bases and the J segment 8 bases; nucleotides outside the gene matches: 4. Germline-derived CDR1 and CDR2 are LNHDA and SQIVND (reference sequence). The CDR3 is 15 residues long. As DNA, the CDR3 is TGTGCCAGTAGTGGACTAGCGGGGGGGCCATATGAGCAGTTCTTC. Protein: CASSGLAGGPYEQFF.

The table lists this clonotype with a few counts. This chain connects TRBV5-6 to TRBJ1-5; D unresolved. V was pared by 0 bases and J by 7 bases, with 8 bases between. There are 13 residues in the CDR3. Germline V gene lookup returns CDR1 SGHDT and CDR2 YYEEEE. The CDR3 nucleotides read TGTGCCAGCAGCTTGGGAGGGATCCAGCCCCAGCATTTT. Its translation: CASSLGGIQPQHF.

The V call is TRBV5-4, the J call TRBJ2-7; TRBD1 matches at 9 bases. Per the germline V gene, CDR1 is SGHNT and CDR2 is YYREEE (reference sequence). CDR3 length equals 14 residues. Trimming cost V 3 bases and J 3 bases; bases outside gene matches: 4. Here the CDR3 reads CASSYRDRVYEQYF. CDR3 nucleotide sequence: TGTGCCAGCAGCTACCGGGACAGGGTCTACGAGCAGTACTTC.

This chain joins TRBV30 and TRBJ2-2, with D unclear. V lost 0 bases, J lost 5 bases, and 7 bases lay in between. CDR3 length equals 13 residues. Germline V gene sequence: CDR1 GTSNPN, CDR2 SVGIG (reference sequence). CDR3 in DNA: TGTGCCTGGAGTGTAATAAGTACCGGGGAGCTGTTTTTT. Encoded protein: CAWSVISTGELFF. Full variable domain (remainder filled in from reference TRBV30 and TRBJ2-2): SQTIHQWPATLVQPVGSPLSLECTVEGTSNPNLYWYRQAAGRGLQLLFYSVGIGQISSEVPQNLSASRPQDRQFILSSKKLLLSDSGFYLCAWSVISTGELFFGEGSRLTVL.

By share, this clonotype counts as medium-sized. The V gene is TRBV29-1, the J gene TRBJ1-3; tentative D call: TRBD1 (5 bases). CDR1 is SQVTM and CDR2 is ANQGSEA in the germline V gene. The CDR3 totals 14 residues. Trimming stripped 7 bases from V and 3 bases from J, with 16 bases between. In nucleotides, the CDR3 is TGCAGCGCCTACTTCGGGGGTAGTGGAAACACCATATATTTT. It codes for CSAYFGGSGNTIYF.

The CDR3 DNA follows: TGTGCCCTAGTAGGGGGGAGCTCTGGAAACACCATATATTTT. As protein: CALVGGSSGNTIYF. The V and J genes are TRBV30 and TRBJ1-3; D may be TRBD1 (6 bases). Trimming left V 8 bases short and J 0 bases short, with 14 bases between. CDR3 length equals 14 residues. Germline CDR1 and CDR2: GTSNPN and SVGIG (reference sequence).

This rearrangement joins TRBV6-5 to TRBJ2-2; 10 positions agree with TRBD2. With V trimmed by 1 base and J by 7 bases, 12 bases remained unmatched. The CDR3 loop spans 18 amino acids. In germline, CDR1 is MNHEY, CDR2 SVGAGI. CDR3 nucleotides: TGTGCCAGCAGTTACTTAGCGGGGGGCCTCTTCGAAGGCGGGGAGCTGTTTTTT. It yields the protein CASSYLAGGLFEGGELFF.

CDR3 in amino acids: CASRQTGGGSTDTQYF. The CDR3 DNA reads as TGTGCCAGCAGACAGACAGGTGGGGGAAGCACAGATACGCAGTATTTT. The chain carries TRBV12-3 or TRBV12-4 and TRBJ2-3; D is perhaps TRBD1 (6 bases). The CDR3 runs to 16 residues. The V end was cut by 6 bases, the J end by 0 bases, with 16 bases between.

This clonotype is termed medium-sized. The chain combines TRBV27 with TRBJ2-7, with 7 bases lining up with TRBD1. The length of the CDR3 is 13 residues. CDR1 is MNHEY and CDR2 is SMNVEV in the germline V gene (reference sequence). V shed 6 bases and J 6 bases; nucleotides not matched to a gene: 8. CDR3 in amino acids: CASRDPQGFEQYF. CDR3 DNA: TGTGCCAGCAGGGACCCACAGGGGTTCGAGCAGTACTTC.

This sequence joins TRBV5-1 and TRBJ2-3, with D unresolved. The length of the CDR3 is 13 residues. Germline-derived CDR1 and CDR2 are SGHRS and YFSETQ. V gave up 7 bases and J gave up 3 bases, with 12 bases separating them. The CDR3 DNA sequence: TGCGCCAGCTCGTACTTGGTTACAGATACGCAGTATTTT. This sequence encodes CASSYLVTDTQYF.

This chain uses TRBV5-6 with TRBJ1-5; TRBD1 matches 11 bases. The germline V gene has CDR1 SGHDT and CDR2 YYEEEE. The CDR3 spans 15 residues. V was pared by 4 bases and J by 4 bases, with 4 bases of the junction left unmatched. The CDR3: CASSLDRGRNQPQHF. Written as DNA, the CDR3 is TGTGCCAGCAGCCTGGACAGGGGGCGGAATCAGCCCCAGCATTTT.

The chain recombines TRBV5-6 with TRBJ2-7; TRBD1 matches 7 bases. The length of the CDR3 is 14 residues. The V gene end was trimmed by 4 bases and the J gene end by 2 bases; junction bases not matched to a gene: 6. Germline values: CDR1 SGHDT, CDR2 YYEEEE. CDR3 sequence (DNA): TGTGCCAGCAGCCTGGGGGACAGCGCCTACGAGCAGTACTTC. Its translation is CASSLGDSAYEQYF.

The chain recombines TRBV18 with TRBJ2-5; D is uncertain. The germline V and J ends were trimmed by 1 base and 2 bases, with 5 bases remaining between them. The CDR3 consists of 13 residues. Germline V gene sequence: CDR1 KGHSH, CDR2 LQKENI. CDR3 sequence reads: CASSPLLQETQYF. The DNA of the CDR3 is TGTGCCAGCTCACCACTCCTACAAGAGACCCAGTACTTC.

This clonotype rates as medium-sized. The chain employs TRBV6-1 and TRBJ2-2; 8 positions agree with TRBD1. The V gene's germline CDR1 is MNHNS and CDR2 SASEGT. There are 15 residues in the CDR3. J gave up 1 base and V 3 bases, and 1 base lay outside the gene matches. The CDR3 DNA reads TGTGCCAGCAGTGAGGGACAGGTGAACACCGGGGAGCTGTTTTTT. Protein: CASSEGQVNTGELFF.

By sample fraction, this clonotype is medium-sized. The V gene is TRBV6-5, the J gene TRBJ1-2, with D maybe TRBD1 (5 bases). Trimming cost V 5 bases and J 6 bases, with 10 bases left between them. Germline loops: CDR1 MNHEY, CDR2 SVGAGI. The CDR3 is made up of 12 amino acids. CDR3 in DNA: TGTGCCAGCAGTGATGGAGGGGATGGCTACACCTTC. Encoded protein: CASSDGGDGYTF.

This clonotype was found a few times. The rearrangement links TRBV19 to TRBJ1-6; 9 bases are shared with TRBD1. Germline CDR1 LNHDA, CDR2 SQIVND (reference sequence). The V segment lost 4 bases and the J segment 5 bases; nucleotides outside the gene matches: 6. CDR3 length: 16 residues. The CDR3 bases are TGTGCCAGTAGTACCTCGGACAGGGGACATAATTCACCCCTCCACTTT. This sequence encodes CASSTSDRGHNSPLHF.

This clonotype occurred a few times. The J gene is TRBJ1-6, the V gene TRBV30; no definite D call. Germline V lookup: CDR1 GTSNPN, CDR2 SVGIG (reference sequence). With 5 bases removed from V and 0 bases from J, the gap between germline ends came to 20 bases. The CDR3 consists of 18 residues. CDR3 region: CAWVERFLTSSYNSPLHF. The CDR3 nucleotides are TGTGCCTGGGTAGAGAGGTTTCTTACGAGCTCCTATAATTCACCCCTCCACTTT.

This clonotype is a singleton in its sample. The chain employs TRBV6-5 and TRBJ1-4, with D unclear. CDR3 length: 17 residues. From germline, CDR1 is MNHEY and CDR2 SVGAGI. Trimming stripped 0 bases from V and 7 bases from J, with 18 bases between. The CDR3 region is CASSYSPSRSKFEKLFF. The CDR3 DNA sequence: TGTGCCAGCAGTTACTCTCCATCCCGCTCGAAATTTGAAAAACTGTTTTTT.